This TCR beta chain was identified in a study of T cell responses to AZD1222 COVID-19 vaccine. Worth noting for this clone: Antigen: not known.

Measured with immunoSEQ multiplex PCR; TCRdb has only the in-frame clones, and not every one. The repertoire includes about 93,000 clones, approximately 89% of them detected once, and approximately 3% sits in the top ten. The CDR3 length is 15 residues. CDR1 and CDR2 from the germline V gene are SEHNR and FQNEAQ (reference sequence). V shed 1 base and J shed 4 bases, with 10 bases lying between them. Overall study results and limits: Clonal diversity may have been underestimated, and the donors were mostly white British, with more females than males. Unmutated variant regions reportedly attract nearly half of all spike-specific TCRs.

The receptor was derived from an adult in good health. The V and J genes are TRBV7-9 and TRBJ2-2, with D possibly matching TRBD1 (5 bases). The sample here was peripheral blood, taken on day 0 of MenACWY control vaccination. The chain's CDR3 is CASSLVSGITGELFF. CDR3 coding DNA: TGTGCCAGCAGCTTAGTGTCAGGGATCACCGGGGAGCTGTTTTTT. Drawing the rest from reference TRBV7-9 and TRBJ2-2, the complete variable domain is DTGVSQNPRHKITKRGQNVTFRCDPISEHNRLYWYRQTLGQGPEFLTYFQNEAQLEKSRLLSDRFSAERPKGSFSTLEIQRTEQGDSAMYLCASSLVSGITGELFFGEGSRLTVL.